A selection of T cell receptor beta chains follows, all from one sample in a study of blood T cells in healthy people across ages. TCRdb reanalysed the 5' RACE reads using MiXCR and keeps one entry per CDR3 protein. Here the sample spans approximately 900,000 distinct CDR3 sequences, about 44% being singletons. Sequenced sample: blood. The receptors here all came from a man aged 25-45 years in good health. Each CDR3 is given with its conserved first and last residue. Each record gives: V gene, D gene, clone size, J gene, CDR3 protein, CDR3 DNA. A D gene is named only where the DNA matches it firmly. Size values are once, few and many counts, or a class for expanded clones, and some rows have none.

V: TRBV6-2/TRBV6-3; D: TRBD1; size: few; J: TRBJ2-7; CDR3: CASRDPGQGYEQYF; DNA: TGTGCCAGCAGGGACCCGGGACAGGGCTACGAGCAGTACTTC
V: TRBV7-8; D: TRBD1; size: -; J: TRBJ2-4; CDR3: CASSTGQLAKNIQYF; DNA: TGTGCCAGCAGCACGGGACAGCTAGCCAAAAACATTCAGTACTTC
V: TRBV20-1; D: -; size: -; J: TRBJ1-1; CDR3: CSATTENPNTEAFF; DNA: TGCAGTGCAACCACAGAGAACCCGAACACTGAAGCTTTCTTT
V: TRBV27; D: -; size: -; J: TRBJ2-5; CDR3: CASSLSSGDRVGETQYF; DNA: TGTGCCAGCAGTTTATCCTCGGGAGACAGGGTCGGGGAGACCCAGTACTTC
V: TRBV4-2; D: -; size: -; J: TRBJ2-1; CDR3: CASSLAQGSGNGQFF; DNA: TGTGCCAGCAGCCTCGCGCAGGGATCCGGCAATGGGCAGTTCTTC
V: TRBV9; D: -; size: -; J: TRBJ2-7; CDR3: CASSVERSRGEQYF; DNA: TGTGCCAGCAGCGTAGAACGGTCCAGGGGCGAGCAGTACTTC
V: TRBV21-1; D: -; size: -; J: TRBJ2-2; CDR3: CASSKTWLNENTGELFF; DNA: TGTGCCAGCAGCAAAACGTGGCTCAATGAGAACACCGGGGAGCTGTTTTTT
V: TRBV24-1; D: TRBD2; size: few; J: TRBJ2-1; CDR3: CATSDFGIAGENEQFF; DNA: TGTGCCACCAGTGATTTCGGGATAGCGGGCGAGAATGAGCAGTTCTTC
V: TRBV7-8; D: -; size: few; J: TRBJ2-1; CDR3: CASSREDEQFF; DNA: TGTGCCAGCAGCCGCGAGGATGAGCAGTTCTTC
V: TRBV7-9; D: TRBD2; size: few; J: TRBJ2-1; CDR3: CASSLVLAGGHYNEQFF; DNA: TGTGCCAGCAGCTTAGTCCTAGCGGGGGGCCACTACAATGAGCAGTTCTTC
V: TRBV29-1; D: TRBD2; size: many; J: TRBJ2-3; CDR3: CSARRSSGGASTQYF; DNA: TGCAGCGCACGTCGATCAAGCGGGGGGGCAAGTACGCAGTATTTT
V: TRBV11-2; D: -; size: once; J: TRBJ2-1; CDR3: CASSLMPSSYNEQFF; DNA: TGTGCCAGCAGCCTCATGCCAAGCTCCTACAATGAGCAGTTCTTC
V: TRBV6-1; D: -; size: -; J: TRBJ1-6; CDR3: CASSPDYRAEGYNSPLHF; DNA: TGTGCCAGCAGCCCCGACTACAGGGCCGAGGGCTATAATTCACCCCTCCACTTT
V: TRBV6-5; D: -; size: few; J: TRBJ2-3; CDR3: CASSYGAVSDTQYF; DNA: TGTGCCAGCAGTTACGGGGCAGTAAGCGATACGCAGTATTTT
V: TRBV27; D: -; size: -; J: TRBJ2-2; CDR3: CASSAGRDYTGELFF; DNA: TGTGCCAGCAGTGCCGGACGGGATTACACCGGGGAGCTGTTTTTT
V: TRBV29-1; D: TRBD1; size: -; J: TRBJ2-1; CDR3: CSVDMTGMNEQFF; DNA: TGCAGCGTTGACATGACAGGGATGAATGAGCAGTTCTTC
V: TRBV27; D: TRBD1; size: few; J: TRBJ1-6; CDR3: CASSLYQYGQGASDSPLHF; DNA: TGTGCCAGCAGTTTATATCAGTATGGACAGGGGGCATCGGATTCACCCCTCCACTTT
V: TRBV27; D: -; size: -; J: TRBJ2-5; CDR3: CASQARGTNQETQYF; DNA: TGTGCCAGTCAAGCCCGAGGAACTAATCAAGAGACCCAGTACTTC
V: TRBV24-1; D: TRBD2; size: -; J: TRBJ2-1; CDR3: CATSEVAGANEQFF; DNA: TGTGCCACCAGTGAGGTAGCGGGGGCCAATGAGCAGTTCTTC
V: TRBV27; D: -; size: once; J: TRBJ2-5; CDR3: CASSPSTGDFNYEQYF; DNA: TGTGCCAGCAGTCCGTCCACAGGGGACTTCAACTACGAGCAGTATTTC
V: TRBV10-3; D: -; size: -; J: TRBJ2-7; CDR3: CAISTGTSPYEQYF; DNA: TGTGCCATCAGTACAGGGACTTCCCCCTACGAGCAGTACTTC
V: TRBV29-1; D: TRBD1; size: few; J: TRBJ2-4; CDR3: CSVGRQGAGKNIQYF; DNA: TGCAGCGTGGGCCGACAGGGGGCCGGCAAAAACATTCAGTACTTC
V: TRBV2; D: -; size: -; J: TRBJ2-3; CDR3: CASSETRTDTQYF; DNA: TGTGCCAGCAGTGAGACCCGGACTGATACGCAGTATTTT
V: TRBV13; D: TRBD1; size: few; J: TRBJ1-2; CDR3: CASSPRDSDYGYTF; DNA: TGTGCCAGCAGCCCGCGGGACAGTGACTATGGCTACACCTTC
V: TRBV4-1; D: TRBD2; size: -; J: TRBJ2-7; CDR3: CASSQVVSGGSYEQYF; DNA: TGCGCCAGCAGCCAAGTTGTGAGCGGGGGGTCCTACGAGCAGTACTTC
V: TRBV29-1; D: TRBD1; size: few; J: TRBJ2-1; CDR3: CSIWTGGISGSYNEQFF; DNA: TGCAGCATTTGGACAGGGGGCATAAGTGGCTCCTACAATGAGCAGTTCTTC
V: TRBV5-1; D: -; size: -; J: TRBJ1-4; CDR3: CASSLGGTAEKLFF; DNA: TGCGCCAGCAGCTTGGGTGGTACCGCGGAAAAACTGTTTTTT
V: TRBV5-1; D: -; size: -; J: TRBJ2-3; CDR3: CASSPPPRGTDTQYF; DNA: TGCGCCAGCAGCCCCCCGCCAAGAGGCACAGATACGCAGTATTTT
V: TRBV6-5; D: TRBD1; size: -; J: TRBJ2-1; CDR3: CASSYMLQGAYNEQFF; DNA: TGTGCCAGCAGTTATATGCTTCAGGGGGCGTACAATGAGCAGTTCTTC
V: TRBV7-2; D: -; size: few; J: TRBJ2-4; CDR3: CASSPGGQTIQYF; DNA: TGTGCCAGCAGCCCGGGGGGACAAACCATTCAGTACTTC
V: TRBV11-2; D: -; size: -; J: TRBJ2-1; CDR3: CASSLEFETVYSSYNEQFF; DNA: TGTGCCAGCAGCTTAGAATTCGAGACAGTTTACAGCTCCTACAATGAGCAGTTCTTC
V: TRBV29-1; D: TRBD1; size: -; J: TRBJ1-2; CDR3: CSVEQGQGAYGYTF; DNA: TGCAGCGTTGAGCAGGGACAGGGGGCTTATGGCTACACCTTC
V: TRBV6-5; D: TRBD1; size: -; J: TRBJ2-5; CDR3: CASRDTGVNLQETQYF; DNA: TGTGCCAGCAGGGATACAGGGGTGAACCTCCAAGAGACCCAGTACTTC
V: TRBV6-5; D: -; size: -; J: TRBJ2-5; CDR3: CASRTSLGRETQYF; DNA: TGTGCCAGCAGAACCTCTCTAGGAAGAGAGACCCAGTACTTC
V: TRBV29-1; D: TRBD1; size: -; J: TRBJ2-1; CDR3: CSVVDRGFNEQFF; DNA: TGCAGCGTTGTGGACAGGGGATTTAATGAGCAGTTCTTC
V: TRBV5-1; D: -; size: few; J: TRBJ2-3; CDR3: CASSLSEGRGVTDTQYF; DNA: TGCGCCAGCAGCTTGTCGGAGGGTAGGGGAGTCACAGATACGCAGTATTTT
V: TRBV5-1; D: -; size: -; J: TRBJ2-7; CDR3: CASSLAKGPYEQYF; DNA: TGCGCCAGCAGCTTGGCAAAGGGCCCCTACGAGCAGTACTTC
V: TRBV7-2; D: TRBD1; size: -; J: TRBJ2-5; CDR3: CASSLAFNRGHGETQYF; DNA: TGTGCCAGCAGCTTAGCTTTCAACAGGGGGCATGGAGAGACCCAGTACTTC
V: TRBV10-3; D: -; size: few; J: TRBJ2-5; CDR3: CAIGMDRQETQYF; DNA: TGTGCCATCGGGATGGACCGCCAAGAGACCCAGTACTTC
V: TRBV28; D: -; size: few; J: TRBJ2-3; CDR3: CASSFGSDTQYF; DNA: TGTGCCAGCAGTTTTGGATCAGATACGCAGTATTTT
V: TRBV12-3/TRBV12-4; D: -; size: -; J: TRBJ2-7; CDR3: CASSFGGAYSYEQYF; DNA: TGTGCCAGCAGTTTTGGGGGGGCCTACTCCTACGAGCAGTACTTC
V: TRBV30; D: -; size: few; J: TRBJ1-1; CDR3: CAWSITVNTEAFF; DNA: TGTGCCTGGAGTATCACGGTGAACACTGAAGCTTTCTTT
V: TRBV11-2; D: -; size: -; J: TRBJ2-2; CDR3: CASSLGLFGQSGTGELFF; DNA: TGTGCCAGCAGCTTAGGGTTATTCGGACAGTCAGGCACCGGGGAGCTGTTTTTT
V: TRBV3-1; D: -; size: -; J: TRBJ2-3; CDR3: CASSQGEWRDTQYF; DNA: TGTGCCAGCAGCCAAGGGGAGTGGCGGGATACGCAGTATTTT
V: TRBV14; D: -; size: -; J: TRBJ2-7; CDR3: CASSQGYGTQYF; DNA: TGTGCCAGCAGCCAAGGCTACGGGACACAGTACTTC
V: TRBV27; D: TRBD1; size: -; J: TRBJ1-5; CDR3: CASSLSGQGRVQPQHF; DNA: TGTGCCAGCAGTTTATCGGGACAGGGTCGGGTTCAGCCCCAGCATTTT
V: TRBV29-1; D: -; size: few; J: TRBJ2-3; CDR3: CSVVSMHTDTQYF; DNA: TGCAGCGTGGTGTCCATGCACACAGATACGCAGTATTTT
V: TRBV7-9; D: TRBD2; size: -; J: TRBJ2-5; CDR3: CASSLGTTPFRETQYF; DNA: TGTGCCAGCAGCCTAGGGACTACCCCCTTTAGGGAGACCCAGTACTTC
V: TRBV5-1; D: -; size: -; J: TRBJ1-4; CDR3: CASSLNRLATNEKLFF; DNA: TGCGCCAGCAGCTTGAATCGGCTTGCAACTAATGAAAAACTGTTTTTT
V: TRBV6-8; D: TRBD2; size: once; J: TRBJ2-1; CDR3: CASRDGGVRNYNEQFF; DNA: TGTGCCAGCAGAGACGGGGGGGTTAGGAACTACAATGAGCAGTTCTTC
V: TRBV27; D: -; size: few; J: TRBJ2-2; CDR3: CASSLLGANTGELFF; DNA: TGTGCCAGCAGTTTGCTAGGGGCGAACACCGGGGAGCTGTTTTTT
V: TRBV28; D: TRBD1; size: -; J: TRBJ1-5; CDR3: CASSSTGKTSQPQHF; DNA: TGTGCCAGCAGTTCGACAGGGAAGACGAGTCAGCCCCAGCATTTT
V: TRBV5-1; D: -; size: few; J: TRBJ2-1; CDR3: CASSLAQGTYNEQFF; DNA: TGCGCCAGCAGCTTGGCGCAGGGGACCTACAATGAGCAGTTCTTC
V: TRBV5-5; D: -; size: -; J: TRBJ2-4; CDR3: CASSSGSGGIQYF; DNA: TGTGCCAGCAGCTCCGGGTCTGGGGGCATTCAGTACTTC
V: TRBV2; D: TRBD2; size: few; J: TRBJ2-3; CDR3: CASGREGSQYF; DNA: TGTGCCAGTGGGAGGGAGGGGTCGCAGTATTTT
V: TRBV20-1; D: -; size: -; J: TRBJ1-1; CDR3: CSSFPMRSNTEAFF; DNA: TGCAGTTCATTCCCGATGAGGTCGAACACTGAAGCTTTCTTT
V: TRBV21-1; D: -; size: -; J: TRBJ2-7; CDR3: CASRPRDGGHYEQYF; DNA: TGTGCCAGCAGACCCCGGGACGGCGGCCACTACGAGCAGTACTTC
V: TRBV4-1; D: -; size: few; J: TRBJ2-3; CDR3: CASSHLLDTQYF; DNA: TGCGCCAGCAGCCACCTATTGGATACGCAGTATTTT
V: TRBV29-1; D: -; size: -; J: TRBJ2-1; CDR3: CSLPGPRVAGSYNEQFF; DNA: TGCAGCTTACCGGGGCCGAGAGTCGCCGGATCCTACAATGAGCAGTTCTTC
V: TRBV7-9; D: TRBD1; size: -; J: TRBJ2-7; CDR3: CASSLAPGQAAYEQYF; DNA: TGTGCCAGCAGCTTAGCTCCGGGACAGGCCGCCTACGAGCAGTACTTC